These T cell receptor beta chains were read from a single sample in a study of shared clonotypes between healthy human individuals. Measured with immunoSEQ multiplex PCR; TCRdb has only the in-frame clones, and not every one. The sample lists about 640,000 clones; more than 70% were seen once. The sample consisted of memory CD4+ T cells sorted from blood. The receptors were gathered from a woman between 25 and 40 years old in good health. Both conserved end residues are part of each CDR3. D genes are given only for firm matches. Rows may omit the clone size; those that give it use once, few, many or a size class.

J gene,clone size,D gene,V gene,CDR3 DNA,CDR3 protein
TRBJ2-2,NA,TRBD2,TRBV7-3,TGTGCCAGCAGCTTGGGGACTAGCGGGAGGTACACCGGGGAGCTGTTTTTT,CASSLGTSGRYTGELFF
TRBJ2-7,NA,NA,TRBV30,TGTGCCTGGAGTGTACAAGGCGGGACTTACGAGCAGTACTTC,CAWSVQGGTYEQYF
TRBJ2-2,few,NA,TRBV11-2,TGTGCCAGCAGCTTAACGACCGGGGAGCTGTTTTTT,CASSLTTGELFF
TRBJ2-1,NA,TRBD1,TRBV6-4,TGTGCCAGTAGGATCGACAGGGGATCCTACAATGAGCAGTTCTTC,CASRIDRGSYNEQFF
TRBJ2-7,once,NA,TRBV28,TGTGCCAGCAGTTCACCTCCGGGGGAGCAGTACTTC,CASSSPPGEQYF
TRBJ2-4,once,TRBD2,TRBV19,TGTGCCAGTAGTGGGACTAGCGGGAGAAACATTCAGTACTTC,CASSGTSGRNIQYF
TRBJ2-6,NA,NA,TRBV25-1,TGTGCCAGCAGTGGTATCGGAACTGGGGCCAACGTCCTGACTTTC,CASSGIGTGANVLTF
TRBJ2-5,NA,NA,TRBV11-2,TGTGCCAGCAGCTCCCTGCCCGAGTACCAAGAGACCCAGTACTTC,CASSSLPEYQETQYF
TRBJ2-7,NA,TRBD1,TRBV6-5,TGTGCCAGCAGTTCCGACAGGGGGCTCGGCTACGAGCAGTACTTC,CASSSDRGLGYEQYF
TRBJ2-1,NA,NA,TRBV2,TGTGCCAGCCGGGACCAGCTGCTCAATGAGCAGTTCTTC,CASRDQLLNEQFF
TRBJ1-1,NA,NA,TRBV19,TGTGCCAGTGGGGAGTACACTGAAGCTTTCTTT,CASGEYTEAFF
TRBJ1-5,NA,NA,TRBV18,TGTGCCAGCTCACCTCATCCCCCCAGCAGCAATCAGCCCCAGCATTTT,CASSPHPPSSNQPQHF
TRBJ1-1,NA,NA,TRBV7-2,TGTGCCAGCAGCCCCGATCGGATGTGGGGAACTGAAGCTTTCTTT,CASSPDRMWGTEAFF
TRBJ1-5,NA,TRBD1,TRBV28,TGTGCCAGCAGTCCGACCGGGACAGGGTCCCTTTTT,CASSPTGTGSLF
TRBJ2-2,NA,TRBD1,TRBV28,TGTGCCAGCAGGTCCCCTTGGGGGACAGGGGGCACCGGGGAGCTGTTTTTT,CASRSPWGTGGTGELFF
TRBJ2-2,NA,NA,TRBV27,TGTGCCAGCAGCCAGGGTTACACCGGGGAGCTGTTTTTT,CASSQGYTGELFF
TRBJ2-7,NA,NA,TRBV5-1,TGCGCCAGCAGCTTGGGCAGGGCCTACGAGCAGTACTTC,CASSLGRAYEQYF
TRBJ2-1,NA,NA,TRBV11-2,TGTGCCAGCAGCTTAGGGGCGAGAATCTCGGGTAGGCAGTTCTTC,CASSLGARISGRQFF
TRBJ2-1,once,TRBD2,TRBV29-1,TGCAGCGTTATAAGCGGGAGATTGAACAATGAGCAGTTCTTC,CSVISGRLNNEQFF
TRBJ2-1,once,NA,TRBV28,TGTGCCAGCAGCTGGGGGGGGCGTTTATCCTACAATGAGCAGTTCTTC,CASSWGGRLSYNEQFF
TRBJ2-7,many,NA,TRBV14,TGTGCCAGCAGCCAAGTTCAGTCCTACGAGCAGTACTTC,CASSQVQSYEQYF
TRBJ2-3,NA,TRBD1,TRBV5-4,TGTGCCAGCAGCCCCGGGGGACAGGGTTTCACAGATACGCAGTATTTT,CASSPGGQGFTDTQYF
TRBJ2-5,NA,NA,TRBV7-3,TGTGCCAGCAGCTCCTACTCCCAAGAGACCCAGTACTTC,CASSSYSQETQYF
TRBJ1-5,few,NA,TRBV2,TGTGCCAGCAGTGAAGCATCTGTAAATCAGCCCCAGCATTTT,CASSEASVNQPQHF
TRBJ2-7,NA,NA,TRBV2,TGTGCCAGCAGTGAAGAGGGGCAGGGCCAATCCGAGCAGTACTTC,CASSEEGQGQSEQYF
TRBJ1-5,NA,NA,TRBV18,TGTGCCAGCTCACCATACAGTCAGCCCCAGCATTTT,CASSPYSQPQHF
TRBJ1-5,once,NA,TRBV6-5,TGTGCCAGCAGTACTCAGGGAAATCAGCCCCAGCATTTT,CASSTQGNQPQHF
TRBJ2-6,NA,NA,TRBV6-4,TGTGCCAGCAGCCAATATTCGTCTGGGGCCAACGTCCTGACTTTC,CASSQYSSGANVLTF
TRBJ2-1,NA,TRBD2,TRBV5-4,TGTGCCAGCAGCTTGGCCCTAGGACTAGCGGGCCACAATGAGCAGTTCTTC,CASSLALGLAGHNEQFF
TRBJ1-2,NA,TRBD1,TRBV25-1,TGTGCCAGCAGTGAGACAGGGGGCTTCGGCTTTGGCTACACCTTC,CASSETGGFGFGYTF
TRBJ2-7,NA,TRBD1,TRBV10-3,TGTGCCATCAGTGAGGGACAGGGTCTCTACGAGCAGTACTTC,CAISEGQGLYEQYF